This TCR beta chain was sequenced for a study of T cell repertoires in cytomegalovirus infection. TCRdb passed the reads through MiXCR, listing each CDR3 protein once. This table has approximately 700,000 distinct CDR3 sequences, less than 40% appearing once. Note on this clonotype: One end of the junction does not line up with germline, which may come from a read error.

This CDR3 contains 18 residues. The germline CDR1 and CDR2 sequences are MNHEY and SMNVEV (reference sequence). The chain carries TRBV27 and TRBJ2-6; D remains unclear. Input material: PBMCs. The source is a human donor in good health (CMV status not recorded). Some clones in this sample may be carry-over from other donors' samples. The CDR3 here is CASSLYGPFDSGSNVLTF. The DNA of the CDR3 is TGTGCCAGCAGTTTATACGGGCCGTTTGACTCTGGGTCCAACGTCCTGACTTTC.